This T cell receptor (beta chain) was found in a study of early T cells in non-severe SARS-CoV-2 infection. Study context: Sequencing targeted bulk RNA from unsorted whole blood, leaving chains unpaired. Notes on the study in general: CD4 and private specificities were missed by VDJdb matching, which favored anti-spike CD8 responses.

V was clipped by 3 bases and J by 2 bases, with 11 bases between them. This CDR3 contains 14 residues. Concerning this clonotype: What it recognizes is unknown.

Individually, cDNA molecules had unique molecular identifiers attached to them. TCRdb reanalysed the 5' RACE reads using MiXCR and keeps one entry per CDR3 protein. The sample has more than 55,000 distinct CDR3 sequences, around 12% seen once. The clonotype originates from an adult who was a healthcare worker with PCR-confirmed SARS-CoV-2 infection or an uninfected control (not recorded which). Sequenced: whole blood. The V call is TRBV12-3 or TRBV12-4, the J call TRBJ2-7; D uncertain. The CDR3 DNA is TGTGCCAGCAGTTTCGTAAACCGGGCCTACGAGCAGTACTTC. Translating gives CASSFVNRAYEQYF.